The source of this T cell receptor beta chain is a study of blood T cell repertoires in COVID-19. Study-level background: PBMCs, B-cell-depleted T cells, or T cells provided the cDNA or gDNA that made up the material.

V was clipped by 4 bases and J by 3 bases; unmatched bases: 9. CDR1 is SGHKS, CDR2 YYEKEE, per germline (reference sequence). This CDR3 is 16 amino acids long. Study members were between 18 and 89 years old and lived in some 26 US regions. Participants were placed into cohorts based on the clinical history they reported. Only in-frame clones appear in the TCRdb table, and some are missing; sequencing was by immunoSEQ multiplex PCR. The sample consists of 180,000 or so clones, 70% to 80% of them appearing once. The TCR comes from a man aged 55 to 69 who had been exposed to COVID-19. The V gene is TRBV5-5, the J gene TRBJ2-7, with 11 bases matching TRBD2. Sample: PBMCs or T cells enriched from blood (not recorded which). Here the CDR3 reads CASSVHLAGGFYEQYF. CDR3 in DNA: TGTGCCAGCAGCGTCCACCTAGCGGGAGGCTTCTACGAGCAGTACTTC.